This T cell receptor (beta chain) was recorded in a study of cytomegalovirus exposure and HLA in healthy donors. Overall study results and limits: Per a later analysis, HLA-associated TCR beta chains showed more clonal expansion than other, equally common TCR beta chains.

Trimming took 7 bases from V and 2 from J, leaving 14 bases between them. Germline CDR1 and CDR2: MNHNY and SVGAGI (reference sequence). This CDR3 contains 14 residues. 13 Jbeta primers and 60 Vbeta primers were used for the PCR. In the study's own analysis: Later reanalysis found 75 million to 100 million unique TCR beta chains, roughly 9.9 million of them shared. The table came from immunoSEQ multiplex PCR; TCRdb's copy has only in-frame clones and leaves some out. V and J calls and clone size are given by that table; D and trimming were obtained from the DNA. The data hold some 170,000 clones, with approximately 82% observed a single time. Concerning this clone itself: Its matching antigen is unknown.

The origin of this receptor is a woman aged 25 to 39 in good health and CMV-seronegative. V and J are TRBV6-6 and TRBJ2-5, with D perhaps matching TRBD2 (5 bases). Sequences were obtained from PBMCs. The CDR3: CASKGSAAQETQYF. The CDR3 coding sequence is TGTGCCAGCAAAGGATCAGCGGCTCAAGAGACCCAGTACTTC.